The text below deals with one T cell receptor (beta chain). Library preparation (for TCRbeta) was performed with unique molecular identifiers. TCRdb reprocessed the PCR reads via MiXCR and lists one record per CDR3 protein. The sample includes about 360,000 distinct CDR3 sequences, about an eighth of them seen just once. Trimming took off 4 bases at V and 2 bases at J, with 12 bases between the two ends. Germline loops: CDR1 SGHAT, CDR2 FQNNGV. This CDR3 has 15 residues. The data derive from a study of T-cell reconstitution after alpha-beta-depleted transplantation in children. This clonotype was sampled from a human donor who donated a stem cell graft to a child with Fanconi anemia. The source was PBMCs, collected from the stem cell graft. The V and J genes are TRBV11-2 and TRBJ2-4; D is possibly TRBD2 (5 bases). CDR3: CASSSWGATKNIQYF. CDR3 DNA: TGTGCCAGCAGCTCCTGGGGAGCGACCAAAAACATTCAGTACTTC.